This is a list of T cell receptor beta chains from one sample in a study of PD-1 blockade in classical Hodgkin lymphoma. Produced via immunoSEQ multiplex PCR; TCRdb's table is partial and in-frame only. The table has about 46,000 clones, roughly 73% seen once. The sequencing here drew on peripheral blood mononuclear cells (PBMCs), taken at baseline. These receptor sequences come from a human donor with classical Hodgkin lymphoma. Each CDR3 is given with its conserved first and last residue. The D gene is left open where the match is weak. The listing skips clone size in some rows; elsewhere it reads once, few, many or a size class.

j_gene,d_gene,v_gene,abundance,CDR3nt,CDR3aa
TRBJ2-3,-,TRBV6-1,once,TGTGCCAGCAGGTGGGGAACAGATACGCAGTATTTT,CASRWGTDTQYF
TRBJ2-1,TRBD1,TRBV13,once,TGTGCCAGCAACCCTTCGGGACAGACCTACAATGAGCAGTTCTTC,CASNPSGQTYNEQFF
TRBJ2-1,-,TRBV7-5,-,TGTGTCAGAAGCTTAGGCGGGAGCTCCTACAATGAGCAGTTCTTC,CVRSLGGSSYNEQFF
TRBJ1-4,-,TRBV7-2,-,TGTGCCAGCAGCTCAAGGTGGCGAGGTCTTAATGAAAAACTGTTTTTT,CASSSRWRGLNEKLFF
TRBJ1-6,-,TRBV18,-,TGTGCCAGCTCAGAAGGGTACAATTCACCCCTCCACTTT,CASSEGYNSPLHF
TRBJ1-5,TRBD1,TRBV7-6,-,TGTGCCAGCAGCCCGGGGACAGGGGATCAGCCCCAGCATTTT,CASSPGTGDQPQHF
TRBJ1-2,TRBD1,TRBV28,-,TGTGCCAGCAGTTTACAGGGGGGGTGGGTCTATGGCTACACCTTC,CASSLQGGWVYGYTF
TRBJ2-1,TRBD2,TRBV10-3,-,TGTGCCACCAAAGGGCGGGAGGGCCCGTACAATGAGCAGTTCTTC,CATKGREGPYNEQFF
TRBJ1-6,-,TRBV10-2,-,TGCGCCAGCAGTACGCTCACTGGGAATTCACCCCTCCACTTT,CASSTLTGNSPLHF
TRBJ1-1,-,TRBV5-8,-,TGTGCCAGCAGATACGGCCCGAACACTGAAGCTTTCTTT,CASRYGPNTEAFF
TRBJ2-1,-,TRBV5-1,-,TGCGCCAGCAGCTTGGTGTCAGGACTACACAATGAGCAGTTCTTC,CASSLVSGLHNEQFF
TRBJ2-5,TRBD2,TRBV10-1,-,TGCGCCAGCAGTGAGGAGGTAGCGGGAGGCCAAGAGACCCAGTACTTC,CASSEEVAGGQETQYF
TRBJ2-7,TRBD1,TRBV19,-,TGTGCCAGTAGTATAGATTACCAGGGGGCTGGCGAGCAGTACTTC,CASSIDYQGAGEQYF
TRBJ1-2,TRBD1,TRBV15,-,TGTGCCACCAGCAGGGGGACAGGGACTAACTATGGCTACACCTTC,CATSRGTGTNYGYTF
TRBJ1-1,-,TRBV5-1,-,TGCGCCAGCAGCTTGGGGGACACTGAAGCTTTCTTT,CASSLGDTEAFF
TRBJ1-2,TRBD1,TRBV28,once,TGTGCCAGCAGTTGGGAGGGACAGGGGGGCCCCAACTATGGCTACACCTTC,CASSWEGQGGPNYGYTF
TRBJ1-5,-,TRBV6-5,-,TGTGCCAGCAGCAACCACAGGAACAATCAGCCCCAGCATTTT,CASSNHRNNQPQHF
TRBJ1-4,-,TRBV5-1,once,TGCGCCAGCAGCTTGGAAACAGGACTTGCTAATGAAAAACTGTTTTTT,CASSLETGLANEKLFF
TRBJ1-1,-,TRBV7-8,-,TGTGCCAGCAGCTCCCCGACAGGCGAGATGAACACTGAAGCTTTCTTT,CASSSPTGEMNTEAFF
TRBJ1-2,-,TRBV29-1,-,TGCAGCGTCACCTCCGAGGAGAACTATGGCTACACCTTC,CSVTSEENYGYTF
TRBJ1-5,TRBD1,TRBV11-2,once,TGTGCCAGCAGCTTACAGGGGGCACGCAATCAGCCCCAGCATTTT,CASSLQGARNQPQHF
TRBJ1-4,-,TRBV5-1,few,TGCGCCAGCAGCCTCCAGGGATCAACTAATGAAAAACTGTTTTTT,CASSLQGSTNEKLFF
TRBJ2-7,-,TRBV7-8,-,TGTGCCAGCAGCTTAGGAGCGACGGATACCTACGAGCAGTACTTC,CASSLGATDTYEQYF
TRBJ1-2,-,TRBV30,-,TGTGCCTGGAGTGTACGACAGGCCCCGGTCGCCGTCTATGGCTACACCTTC,CAWSVRQAPVAVYGYTF
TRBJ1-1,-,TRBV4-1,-,TGCGCCAGCAGCCAAGATCTCGGCAGGGCGAACACTGAAGCTTTCTTT,CASSQDLGRANTEAFF
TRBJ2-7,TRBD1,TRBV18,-,TGTGCCAGCTCACCACCGCTGGGACAGGGGCCTTCTCTGCCCTACGAGCAGTACTTC,CASSPPLGQGPSLPYEQYF
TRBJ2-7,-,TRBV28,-,TGTGCCAGCAGTCCCCAGGGCCCATCCTACGAGCAGTACTTC,CASSPQGPSYEQYF
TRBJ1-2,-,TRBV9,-,TGTGCCAGCAGCGTAACGACAGACTATGGCTACACCTTC,CASSVTTDYGYTF
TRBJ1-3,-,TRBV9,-,TGTGCCAGCAGTCCTACGGGGAGCTCTGGAAACACCATATATTTT,CASSPTGSSGNTIYF
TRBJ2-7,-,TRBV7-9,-,TGTGCCAGCAGCCCCGCGGGGACCACCTCATCCCTACGTTTCCACGAGCAGTACTTC,CASSPAGTTSSLRFHEQYF
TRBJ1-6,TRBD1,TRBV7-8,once,TGTGCCAGCAGCTTAGACCACAGGGGGCTGGCTTCACCCCTCCACTTT,CASSLDHRGLASPLHF
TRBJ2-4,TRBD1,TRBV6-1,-,TGTGCCAGCAGTGGGACAGGTTCAAAAAACATTCAGTACTTC,CASSGTGSKNIQYF
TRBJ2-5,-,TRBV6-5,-,TGTGCCAGCAGGGCCTTTCGGTTAGGGGAGACCCAGTACTTC,CASRAFRLGETQYF
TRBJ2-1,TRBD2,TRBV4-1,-,TGCGCCAGCAGCCAACCCACCTGGGGAGGGGTGGGGACGAATGAGCAGTTCTTC,CASSQPTWGGVGTNEQFF
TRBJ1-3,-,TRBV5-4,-,TGTGCCAGCAGCCTTTCCGGGACCCCAGGCGGCACCATATATTTT,CASSLSGTPGGTIYF
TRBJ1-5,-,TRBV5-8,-,TGTGCCAGCAGCTTGGCAGGGGGCAATCAGCCCCAGCATTTT,CASSLAGGNQPQHF
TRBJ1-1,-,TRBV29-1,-,TGCAGCGTTGAAACACTACAGGGATACACTGAAGCTTTCTTT,CSVETLQGYTEAFF
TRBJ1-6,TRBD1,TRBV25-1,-,TGTGCCAGCAGTGTCACCCGGGACAGGCGTTCACCCCTCCACTTT,CASSVTRDRRSPLHF
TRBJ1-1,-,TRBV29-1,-,TGCAGCGCTCCCTCGACAGGAAATTTC,CSAPSTGNF
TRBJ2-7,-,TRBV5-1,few,TGCGCCAGCAGCTCGTGGGAAGGGGCCTACGAGCAGTACTTC,CASSSWEGAYEQYF
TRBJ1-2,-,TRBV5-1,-,TGCGCCAGCAGCGCCACAGGGCTATTGGAGGATGGCTACACCTTC,CASSATGLLEDGYTF
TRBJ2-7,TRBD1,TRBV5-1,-,TGCGCCAGCAGCTTGAAGGGGGCAGCCTACGAGCAGTACTTC,CASSLKGAAYEQYF
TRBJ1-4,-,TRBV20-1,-,TGCAGTGCTAGGTTGGGAGAAAAACTGTTTTTT,CSARLGEKLFF
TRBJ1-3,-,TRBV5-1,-,TGCGCCAGCAGCTTGGCAGGCTTCTCTGGAAACACCATATATTTT,CASSLAGFSGNTIYF
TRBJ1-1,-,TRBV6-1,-,TGTGCCAGCAGTGATGCTGGCGGGGCCGCTTATAAAGCTTTCTTT,CASSDAGGAAYKAFF
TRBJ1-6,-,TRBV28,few,TGTGCCAGCAGGGGGGTCAGCTCCTATAATTCACCCCTCCACTTT,CASRGVSSYNSPLHF
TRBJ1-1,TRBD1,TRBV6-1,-,TGTGCCAGCAGTTCCGGGACAGTGAACACTGAAGCTTTCTTT,CASSSGTVNTEAFF
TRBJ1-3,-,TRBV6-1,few,TGTGCCAGCAGTGGCTTTGGAAACACCATATATTTT,CASSGFGNTIYF
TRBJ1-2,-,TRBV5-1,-,TGCGCCAGCAGCTTACACCCAGCGGCGGGGGCAGCCTATGGCTACACCTTC,CASSLHPAAGAAYGYTF